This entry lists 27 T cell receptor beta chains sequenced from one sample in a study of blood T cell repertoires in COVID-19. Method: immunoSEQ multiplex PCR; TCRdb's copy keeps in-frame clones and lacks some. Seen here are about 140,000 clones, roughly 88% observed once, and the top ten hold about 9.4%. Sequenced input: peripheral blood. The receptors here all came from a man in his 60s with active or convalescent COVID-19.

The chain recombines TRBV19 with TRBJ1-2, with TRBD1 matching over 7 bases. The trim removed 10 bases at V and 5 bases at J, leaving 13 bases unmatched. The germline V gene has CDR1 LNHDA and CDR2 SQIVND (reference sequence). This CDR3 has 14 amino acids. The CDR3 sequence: CATQSRTGNYGYTF. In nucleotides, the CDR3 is TGTGCCACCCAGAGCCGGACAGGAAATTATGGCTACACCTTC.

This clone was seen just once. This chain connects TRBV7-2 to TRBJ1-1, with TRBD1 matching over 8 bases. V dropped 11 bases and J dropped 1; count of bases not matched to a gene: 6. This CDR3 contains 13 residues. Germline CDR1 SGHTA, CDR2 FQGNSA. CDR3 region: CASAGQANTEAFF. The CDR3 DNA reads TGTGCCTCAGCGGGACAGGCGAACACTGAAGCTTTCTTT.

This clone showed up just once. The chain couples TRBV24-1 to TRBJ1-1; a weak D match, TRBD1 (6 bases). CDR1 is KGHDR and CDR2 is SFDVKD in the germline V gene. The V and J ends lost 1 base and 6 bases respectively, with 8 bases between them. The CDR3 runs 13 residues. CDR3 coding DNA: TGTGCCACCAGTGATTTCAGGGGAGCTGAAGCTTTCTTT. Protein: CATSDFRGAEAFF.

This CDR3 is CASSLRRAEQTNTEAFF. DNA of the CDR3: TGCGCCAGCAGCTTGCGGAGGGCAGAACAGACTAACACTGAAGCTTTCTTT. The chain joins TRBV5-1 to TRBJ1-1; D is unresolved. In germline, CDR1 is SGHRS, CDR2 YFSETQ. V lost 1 base and J lost 2, with 18 bases in between. This CDR3 contains 17 residues.

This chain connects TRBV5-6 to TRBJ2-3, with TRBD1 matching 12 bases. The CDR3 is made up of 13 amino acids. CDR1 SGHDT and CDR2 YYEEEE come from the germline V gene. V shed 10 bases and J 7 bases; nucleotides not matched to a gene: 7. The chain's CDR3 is CASRDRGHYTQYF. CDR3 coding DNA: TGTGCCTCTCGGGACAGGGGGCATTATACGCAGTATTTT.

The CDR3 here is CASSQGRGAETQYF. CDR3 nucleotides: TGTGCCAGCAGCCAAGGTCGCGGCGCAGAGACCCAGTACTTC. This chain connects TRBV4-2 to TRBJ2-5; D not resolved. Germline lookup yields CDR1 LGHNA and CDR2 YNFKEQ. The V end was cut by 1 base, the J end by 4 bases, with 10 bases between. The CDR3 contains 14 residues.

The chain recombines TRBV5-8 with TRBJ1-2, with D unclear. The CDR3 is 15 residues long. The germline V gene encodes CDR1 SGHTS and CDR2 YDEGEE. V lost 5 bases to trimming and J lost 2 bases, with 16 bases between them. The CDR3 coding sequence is TGTGCCAGCAGTCCTCCCGGACTGACGAACTATGGCTACACCTTC. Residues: CASSPPGLTNYGYTF.

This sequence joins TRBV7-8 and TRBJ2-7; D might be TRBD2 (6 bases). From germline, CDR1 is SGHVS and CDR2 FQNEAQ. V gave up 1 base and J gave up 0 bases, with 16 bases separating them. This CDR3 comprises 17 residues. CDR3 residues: CASSLGAGHQSSYEQYV. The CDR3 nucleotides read TGTGCCAGCAGCTTAGGGGCGGGGCACCAGAGCTCCTACGAGCAGTACGTC.

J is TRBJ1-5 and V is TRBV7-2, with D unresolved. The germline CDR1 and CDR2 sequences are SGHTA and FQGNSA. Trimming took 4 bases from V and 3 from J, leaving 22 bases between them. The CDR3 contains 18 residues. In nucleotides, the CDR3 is TGTGCCAGCAGCTCTACGCCGCGAGATAAACTAAACAATCAGCCCCAGCATTTT. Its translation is CASSSTPRDKLNNQPQHF.

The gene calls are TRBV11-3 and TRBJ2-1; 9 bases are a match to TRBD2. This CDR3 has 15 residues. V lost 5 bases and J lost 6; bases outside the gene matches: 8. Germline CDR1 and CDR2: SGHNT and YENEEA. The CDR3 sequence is CASSQTGGRGNEQFF. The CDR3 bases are TGTGCCAGCAGCCAGACGGGCGGGAGGGGCAATGAGCAGTTCTTC.

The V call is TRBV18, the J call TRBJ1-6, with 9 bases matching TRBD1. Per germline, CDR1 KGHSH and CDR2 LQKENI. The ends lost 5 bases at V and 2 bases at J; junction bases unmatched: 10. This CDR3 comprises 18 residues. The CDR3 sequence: CASSGTGNAITYNSPLHF. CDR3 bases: TGTGCCAGCTCAGGGACAGGGAACGCTATTACCTATAATTCACCCCTCCACTTT.

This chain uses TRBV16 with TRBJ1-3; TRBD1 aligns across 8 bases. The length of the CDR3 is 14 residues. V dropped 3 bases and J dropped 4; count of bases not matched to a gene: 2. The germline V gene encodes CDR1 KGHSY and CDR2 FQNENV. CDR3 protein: CASSHRGRGNTIYF. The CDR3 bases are TGTGCCAGCAGCCACAGGGGGCGCGGAAACACCATATATTTT.

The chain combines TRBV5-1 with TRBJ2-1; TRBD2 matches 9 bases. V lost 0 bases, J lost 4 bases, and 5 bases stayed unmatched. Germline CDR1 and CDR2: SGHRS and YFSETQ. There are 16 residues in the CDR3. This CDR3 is CASSLGGLAGYNEQFF. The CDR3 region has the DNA TGCGCCAGCAGCTTGGGAGGGCTAGCGGGGTACAATGAGCAGTTCTTC.

The CDR3 bases are TGTGCCAGTAGTCCGACAGGATATGGCTACACCTTC. This codes for CASSPTGYGYTF. This chain connects TRBV19 to TRBJ1-2; weak D call: TRBD1 (6 bases). The CDR3 extends over 12 amino acids. CDR1 and CDR2 from the germline V gene are LNHDA and SQIVND (reference sequence). Between the trimmed V and J ends, which lost 5 bases and 5 bases, there was a span of 9 bases.

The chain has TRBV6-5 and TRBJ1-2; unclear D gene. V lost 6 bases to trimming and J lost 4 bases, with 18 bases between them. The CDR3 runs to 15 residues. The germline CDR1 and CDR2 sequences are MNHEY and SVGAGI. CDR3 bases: TGTGCCAGCAGGGCCCGGAACAGCCTTATCTATGGCTACACCTTC. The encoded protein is CASRARNSLIYGYTF.

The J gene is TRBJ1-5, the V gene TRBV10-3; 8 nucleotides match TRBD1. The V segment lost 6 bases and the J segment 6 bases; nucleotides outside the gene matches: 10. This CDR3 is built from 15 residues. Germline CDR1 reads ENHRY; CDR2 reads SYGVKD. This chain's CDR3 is CAIRSQQGDLQPQHF. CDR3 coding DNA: TGTGCCATCAGGTCCCAACAGGGGGATCTTCAGCCCCAGCATTTT.

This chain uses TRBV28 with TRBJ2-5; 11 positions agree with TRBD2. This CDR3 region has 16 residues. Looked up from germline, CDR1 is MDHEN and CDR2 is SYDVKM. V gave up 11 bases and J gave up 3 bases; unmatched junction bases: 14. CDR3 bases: TGTGCCGCAGGTCTAGCGGGAGGTTCGGGGGAAGAGACCCAGTACTTC. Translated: CAAGLAGGSGEETQYF.

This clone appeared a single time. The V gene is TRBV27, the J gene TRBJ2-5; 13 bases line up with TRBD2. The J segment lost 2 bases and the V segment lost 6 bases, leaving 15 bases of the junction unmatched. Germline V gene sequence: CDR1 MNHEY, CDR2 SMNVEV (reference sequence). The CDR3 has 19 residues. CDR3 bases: TGTGCCAGCAGCCTAAGGACTAGCGGGAGCAATTTCCCACAAGAGACCCAGTACTTC. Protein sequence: CASSLRTSGSNFPQETQYF.

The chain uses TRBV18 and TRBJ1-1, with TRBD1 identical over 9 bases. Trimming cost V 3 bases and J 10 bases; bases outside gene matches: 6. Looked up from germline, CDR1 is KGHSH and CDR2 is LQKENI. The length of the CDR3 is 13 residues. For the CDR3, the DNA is TGTGCCAGCTCACCTCAGACAGGGGGGACAGCTTTCTTT. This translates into CASSPQTGGTAFF. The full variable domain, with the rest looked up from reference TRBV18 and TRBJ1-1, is NAGVMQNPRHLVRRRGQEARLRCSPMKGHSHVYWYRQLPEEGLKFMVYLQKENIIDESGMPKERFSAEFPKEGPSILRIQQVVRGDSAAYFCASSPQTGGTAFFGQGTRLTVV.

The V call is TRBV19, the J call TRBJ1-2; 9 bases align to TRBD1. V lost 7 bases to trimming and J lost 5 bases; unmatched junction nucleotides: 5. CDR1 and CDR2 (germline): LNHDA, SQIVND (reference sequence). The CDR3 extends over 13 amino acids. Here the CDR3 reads CASTKDRGYGYTF. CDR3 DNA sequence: TGTGCCAGTACCAAAGACAGGGGGTATGGCTACACCTTC.

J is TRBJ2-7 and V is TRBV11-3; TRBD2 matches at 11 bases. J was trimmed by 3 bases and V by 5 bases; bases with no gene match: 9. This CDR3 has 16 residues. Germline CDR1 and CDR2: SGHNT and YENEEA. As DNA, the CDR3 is TGTGCCAGCAGCCTTAGCGGGGGGGCCTTGAACTACGAGCAGTACTTC. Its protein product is CASSLSGGALNYEQYF.

The CDR3, as DNA: TGTGCCAGTAGTAGGGACGACAGGGCGAACACCGGGGAGCTGTTTTTT. As protein: CASSRDDRANTGELFF. The chain has TRBV19 and TRBJ2-2; 7 bases are shared with TRBD1. This CDR3 region has 16 residues. Trimming at V came to 4 bases and at J to 0 bases, leaving 5 bases not matched to a gene. The germline CDR1 and CDR2 sequences are LNHDA and SQIVND (reference sequence).

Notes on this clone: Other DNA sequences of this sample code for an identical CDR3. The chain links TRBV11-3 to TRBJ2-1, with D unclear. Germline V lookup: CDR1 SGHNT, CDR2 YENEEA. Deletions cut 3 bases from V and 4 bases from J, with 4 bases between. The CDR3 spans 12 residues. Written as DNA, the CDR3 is TGTGCCAGCAGCTTGCGGTACAATGAGCAGTTCTTC. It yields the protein CASSLRYNEQFF. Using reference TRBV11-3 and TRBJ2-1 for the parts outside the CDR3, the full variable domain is EAGVVQSPRYKIIEKKQPVAFWCNPISGHNTLYWYLQNLGQGPELLIRYENEEAVDDSQLPKDRFSAERLKGVDSTLKIQPAELGDSAVYLCASSLRYNEQFFGPGTRLTVL.

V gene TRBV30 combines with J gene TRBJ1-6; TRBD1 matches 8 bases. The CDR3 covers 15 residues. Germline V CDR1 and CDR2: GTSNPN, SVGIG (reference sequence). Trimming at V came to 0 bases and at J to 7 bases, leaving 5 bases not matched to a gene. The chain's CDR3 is CAWSVAGQGNSPLHF. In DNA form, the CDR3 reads TGTGCCTGGAGTGTAGCCGGACAGGGAAATTCACCCCTCCACTTT.

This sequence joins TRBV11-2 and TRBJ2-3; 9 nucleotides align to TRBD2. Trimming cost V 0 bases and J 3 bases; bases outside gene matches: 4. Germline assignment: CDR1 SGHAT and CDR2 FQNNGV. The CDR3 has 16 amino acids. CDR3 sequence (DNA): TGTGCCAGCAGCTTAGAGCGGCTAGCGGGGACAGATACGCAGTATTTT. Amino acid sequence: CASSLERLAGTDTQYF.

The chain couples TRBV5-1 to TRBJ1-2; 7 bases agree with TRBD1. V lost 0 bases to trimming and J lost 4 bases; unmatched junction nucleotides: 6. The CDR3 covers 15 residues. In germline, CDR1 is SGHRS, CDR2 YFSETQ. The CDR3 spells CASSLEAGGFYGYTF. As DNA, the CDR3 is TGCGCCAGCAGCTTGGAGGCAGGGGGGTTCTATGGCTACACCTTC.

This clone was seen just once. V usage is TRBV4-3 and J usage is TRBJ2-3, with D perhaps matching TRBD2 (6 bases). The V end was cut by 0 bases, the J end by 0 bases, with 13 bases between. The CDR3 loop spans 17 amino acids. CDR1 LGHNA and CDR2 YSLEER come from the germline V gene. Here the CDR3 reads CASSQDPAGYSTDTQYF. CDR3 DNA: TGCGCCAGCAGCCAAGATCCCGCGGGATACAGCACAGATACGCAGTATTTT.